These T cell receptor beta chains were read from a single sample in a study of blood T cell repertoires in COVID-19. Clones were sequenced by immunoSEQ multiplex PCR, and TCRdb holds only the in-frame ones, with some missing. This sample has tens of thousands of clones; around 80% occur once, and the top ten carry over 5%. What was sequenced was peripheral blood. Source of these receptors: a woman aged 80 or over with acute or convalescent COVID-19. CDR3s include the opening cysteine and the closing phenylalanine or tryptophan. Each record gives: J gene, V gene, D gene, clone size, CDR3 protein, CDR3 DNA. A D gene is named only where the DNA matches it firmly. A clone size is listed for some rows: how often the clone was seen (once, few, many), or a class if it is expanded.

>TRBJ2-3|TRBV10-2|NA|NA
CASSEATSGTDTQYF
TGCGCCAGCAGTGAGGCTACGTCGGGCACAGATACGCAGTATTTT
>TRBJ1-4|TRBV7-9|TRBD1|NA
CASSANWTGVGEKLFF
TGTGCCAGCAGCGCAAACTGGACAGGCGTAGGTGAAAAACTGTTTTTT
>TRBJ2-1|TRBV11-1|TRBD1|NA
CASSTQGVVKYNEQFF
TGTGCCAGCAGCACACAGGGGGTCGTAAAGTACAATGAGCAGTTCTTC
>TRBJ1-4|TRBV18|NA|once
CASSPVRGIEATNEKLFF
TGTGCCAGCTCACCAGTTAGGGGAATAGAAGCAACTAATGAAAAACTGTTTTTT
>TRBJ1-3|TRBV13|NA|NA
CASSHRAYSGNTIYF
TGTGCCAGCAGCCACAGGGCCTACTCTGGAAACACCATATATTTT
>TRBJ2-5|TRBV18|NA|once
CASSQTQGPETQYF
TGTGCCAGCTCACAGACACAGGGACCAGAGACCCAGTACTTC
>TRBJ1-1|TRBV19|TRBD1|NA
CASSPLDRRNTEAFF
TGTGCCAGTAGTCCTCTGGACAGGAGGAACACTGAAGCTTTCTTT
>TRBJ1-5|TRBV6-6|NA|NA
CASSYSNRDNQPQHF
TGTGCCAGCAGTTACTCGAACAGGGACAATCAGCCCCAGCATTTT
>TRBJ2-5|TRBV3-1/TRBV3-2|TRBD1|NA
CASSPTGAETQYF
TGTGCCAGCAGCCCGACAGGGGCTGAGACCCAGTACTTC
>TRBJ2-5|TRBV18|TRBD1|NA
CASSTDRGQETQYF
TGTGCCAGCTCAACAGACAGGGGCCAAGAGACCCAGTACTTC
>TRBJ1-6|TRBV6-5|TRBD1|NA
CASRMEQGYNSPLHF
TGTGCCAGCAGGATGGAACAGGGGTATAATTCACCCCTCCACTTT
>TRBJ1-2|TRBV6-1|NA|NA
CASSEQWAINYGYTF
TGTGCCAGCAGTGAACAGTGGGCCATAAACTATGGCTACACCTTC
>TRBJ1-2|TRBV29-1|NA|few
CSLMGLSGGYTF
TGCAGCTTGATGGGCCTCTCTGGTGGCTACACCTTC